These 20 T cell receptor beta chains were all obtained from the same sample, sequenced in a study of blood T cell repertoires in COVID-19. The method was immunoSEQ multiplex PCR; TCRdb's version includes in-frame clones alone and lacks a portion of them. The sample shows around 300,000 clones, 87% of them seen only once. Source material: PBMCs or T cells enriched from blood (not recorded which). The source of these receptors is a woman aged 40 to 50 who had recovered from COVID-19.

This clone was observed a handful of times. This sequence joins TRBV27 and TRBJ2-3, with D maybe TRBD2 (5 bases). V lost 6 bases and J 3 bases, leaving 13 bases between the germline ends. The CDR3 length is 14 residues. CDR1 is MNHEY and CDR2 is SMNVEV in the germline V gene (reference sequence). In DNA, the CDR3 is TGTGCCAGCAGCGGGAACCTAGGTACAGATACGCAGTATTTT. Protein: CASSGNLGTDTQYF.

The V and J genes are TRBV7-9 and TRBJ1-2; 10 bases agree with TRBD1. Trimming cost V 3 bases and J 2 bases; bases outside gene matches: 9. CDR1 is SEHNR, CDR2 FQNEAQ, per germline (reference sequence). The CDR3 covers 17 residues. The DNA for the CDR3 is TGTGCCAGCAGCTTTGACAGGGGGCGATTTGGGAACTATGGCTACACCTTC. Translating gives CASSFDRGRFGNYGYTF.

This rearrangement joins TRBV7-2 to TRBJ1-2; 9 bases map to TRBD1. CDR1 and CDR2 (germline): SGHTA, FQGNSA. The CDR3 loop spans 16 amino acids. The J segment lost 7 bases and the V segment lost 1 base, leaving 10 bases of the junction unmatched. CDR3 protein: CASSLVGARDRAGYTF. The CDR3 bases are TGTGCCAGCAGCTTAGTAGGGGCACGGGACAGGGCTGGCTACACCTTC.

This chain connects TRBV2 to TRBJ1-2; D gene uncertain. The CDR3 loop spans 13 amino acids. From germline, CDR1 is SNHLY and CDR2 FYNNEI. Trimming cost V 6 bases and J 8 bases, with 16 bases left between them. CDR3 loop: CASSDPVMGGYTF. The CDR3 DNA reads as TGTGCCAGCAGCGACCCAGTTATGGGCGGCTACACCTTC.

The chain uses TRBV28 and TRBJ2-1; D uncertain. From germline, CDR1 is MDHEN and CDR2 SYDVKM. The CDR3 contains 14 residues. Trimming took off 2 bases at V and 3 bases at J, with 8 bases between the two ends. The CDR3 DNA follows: TGTGCCAGCAGTTTAGGCACCAACTACAATGAGCAGTTCTTC. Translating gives CASSLGTNYNEQFF.

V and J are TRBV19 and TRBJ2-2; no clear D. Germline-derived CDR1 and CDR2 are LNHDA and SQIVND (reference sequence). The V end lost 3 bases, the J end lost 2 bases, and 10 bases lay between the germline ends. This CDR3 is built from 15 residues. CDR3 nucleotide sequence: TGTGCCAGTAGTATGGGTCGGGTTAACACCGGGGAGCTGTTTTTT. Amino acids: CASSMGRVNTGELFF.

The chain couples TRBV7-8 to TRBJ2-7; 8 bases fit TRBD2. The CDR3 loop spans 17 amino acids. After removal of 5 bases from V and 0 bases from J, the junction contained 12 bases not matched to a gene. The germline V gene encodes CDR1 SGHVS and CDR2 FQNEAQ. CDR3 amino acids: CASSLNSGATISYEQYF. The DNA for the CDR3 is TGTGCCAGCAGCCTAAATAGCGGGGCAACAATCTCCTACGAGCAGTACTTC.

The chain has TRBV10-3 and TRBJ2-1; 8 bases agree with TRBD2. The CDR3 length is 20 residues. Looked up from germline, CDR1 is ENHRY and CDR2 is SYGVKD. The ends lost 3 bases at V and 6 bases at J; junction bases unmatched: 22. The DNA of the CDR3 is TGTGCCATCAGTGAATATTCGAGAACTAGCGGAGGGGGTGGGCTCAATGAGCAGTTCTTC. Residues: CAISEYSRTSGGGGLNEQFF.

The CDR3 DNA sequence: TGTGCCAGTAGCCCTGCGACTAGCGGAAACTACGAGCAGTACTTC. As protein: CASSPATSGNYEQYF. The V and J genes are TRBV19 and TRBJ2-7; 9 bases fit TRBD2. V lost 6 bases to trimming and J lost 3 bases; unmatched junction nucleotides: 9. CDR3 length: 15 residues. CDR1 and CDR2 (germline): LNHDA, SQIVND (reference sequence).

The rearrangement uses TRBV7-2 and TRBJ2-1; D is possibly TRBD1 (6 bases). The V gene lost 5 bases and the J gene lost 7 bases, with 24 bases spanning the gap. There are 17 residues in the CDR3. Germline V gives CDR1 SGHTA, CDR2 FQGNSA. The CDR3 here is CASSPVRGLFPTNEQFF. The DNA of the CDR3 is TGTGCCAGCAGCCCCGTCAGGGGCCTCTTCCCTACGAATGAGCAGTTCTTC.

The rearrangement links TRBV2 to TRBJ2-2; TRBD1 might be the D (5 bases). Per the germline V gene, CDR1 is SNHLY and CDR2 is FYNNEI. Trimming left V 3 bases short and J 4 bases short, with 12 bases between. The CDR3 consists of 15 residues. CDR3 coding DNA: TGTGCCAGCAGTGACCAGGGTGGGGCCACCGGGGAGCTGTTTTTT. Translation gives CASSDQGGATGELFF.

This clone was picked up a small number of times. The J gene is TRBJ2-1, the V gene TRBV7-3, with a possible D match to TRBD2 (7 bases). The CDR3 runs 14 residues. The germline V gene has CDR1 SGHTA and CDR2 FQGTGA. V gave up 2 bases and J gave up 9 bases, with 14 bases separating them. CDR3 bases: TGTGCCAGCAGCTTATTTACCGCGGGGGCTGAGCAGTTCTTC. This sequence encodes CASSLFTAGAEQFF.

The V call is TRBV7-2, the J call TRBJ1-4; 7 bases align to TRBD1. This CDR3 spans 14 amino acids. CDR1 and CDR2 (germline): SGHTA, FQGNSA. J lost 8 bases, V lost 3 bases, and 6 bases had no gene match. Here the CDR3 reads CASSFYRGWEKLFF. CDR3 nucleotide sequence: TGTGCCAGCAGCTTCTACAGGGGTTGGGAAAAACTGTTTTTT.

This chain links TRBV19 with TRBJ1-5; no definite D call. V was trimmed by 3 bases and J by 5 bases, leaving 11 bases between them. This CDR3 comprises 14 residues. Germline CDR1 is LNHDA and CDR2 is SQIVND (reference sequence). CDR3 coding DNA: TGTGCCAGTAGTATCCCCGGGTGGGATCAGCCCCAGCATTTT. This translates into CASSIPGWDQPQHF. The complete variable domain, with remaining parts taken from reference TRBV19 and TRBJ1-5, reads DGGITQSPKYLFRKEGQNVTLSCEQNLNHDAMYWYRQDPGQGLRLIYYSQIVNDFQKGDIAEGYSVSREKKESFPLTVTSAQKNPTAFYLCASSIPGWDQPQHFGDGTRLSIL.

The CDR3 spells CASIGTSGSSYEQYF. CDR3 DNA sequence: TGTGCCAGCATCGGGACTAGCGGGAGCTCCTACGAGCAGTACTTC. The J gene is TRBJ2-7, the V gene TRBV7-9, with TRBD2 identical over 14 bases. Germline CDR1 SEHNR, CDR2 FQNEAQ (reference sequence). The CDR3 is made up of 15 amino acids. V gave up 7 bases and J gave up 0 bases; unmatched junction bases: 2.

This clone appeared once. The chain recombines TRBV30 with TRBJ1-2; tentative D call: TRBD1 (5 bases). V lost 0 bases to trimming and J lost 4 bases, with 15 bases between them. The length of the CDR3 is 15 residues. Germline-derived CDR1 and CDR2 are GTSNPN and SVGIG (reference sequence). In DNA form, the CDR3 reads TGTGCCTGGAGTGTACCGGCAGGGCGGATCTATGGCTACACCTTC. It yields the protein CAWSVPAGRIYGYTF.

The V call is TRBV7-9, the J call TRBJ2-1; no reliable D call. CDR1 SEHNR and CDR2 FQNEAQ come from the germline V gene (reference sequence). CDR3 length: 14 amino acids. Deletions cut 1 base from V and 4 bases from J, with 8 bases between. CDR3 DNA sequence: TGTGCCAGCAGCTTAGGTGTCGGGTACAATGAGCAGTTCTTC. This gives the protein CASSLGVGYNEQFF.

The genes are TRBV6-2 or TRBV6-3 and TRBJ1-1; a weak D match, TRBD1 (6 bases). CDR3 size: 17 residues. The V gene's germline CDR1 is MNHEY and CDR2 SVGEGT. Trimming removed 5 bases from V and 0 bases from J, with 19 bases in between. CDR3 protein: CASSQLQGHRVNTEAFF. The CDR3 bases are TGTGCCAGCAGTCAACTACAGGGACATAGGGTGAACACTGAAGCTTTCTTT.

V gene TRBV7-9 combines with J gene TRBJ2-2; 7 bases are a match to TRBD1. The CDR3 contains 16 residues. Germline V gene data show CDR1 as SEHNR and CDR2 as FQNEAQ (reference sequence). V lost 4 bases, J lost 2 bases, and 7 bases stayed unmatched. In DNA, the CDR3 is TGTGCCAGCAGCTCCCGGACAGGATACAACACCGGGGAGCTGTTTTTT. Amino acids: CASSSRTGYNTGELFF.

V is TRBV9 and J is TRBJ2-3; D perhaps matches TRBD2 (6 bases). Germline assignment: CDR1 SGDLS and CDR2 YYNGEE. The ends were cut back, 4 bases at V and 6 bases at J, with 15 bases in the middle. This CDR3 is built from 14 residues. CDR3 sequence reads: CASSRESGRDTQYF. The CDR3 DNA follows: TGTGCCAGCAGCCGGGAGAGCGGCCGGGATACGCAGTATTTT.